This T cell receptor (beta chain) came from a study of OX40 agonist ivuxolimab in advanced cancers. This CDR3 is built from 12 residues. V was cut by 2 bases and J by 7 bases, with 8 bases left in between. CDR1 and CDR2 (germline): MNHEY, SVGAGI. Some clones are missing from TCRdb's copy, which holds only in-frame ones; the method was immunoSEQ multiplex PCR. The sample consists of approximately 80,000 clones, about 94% of them appearing once. This chain uses TRBV6-5 with TRBJ1-1; D is perhaps TRBD1 (5 bases). The sequence was obtained from an adult with an advanced solid tumor such as melanoma, head and neck, liver or kidney cancer. The sequencing here drew on CD4+ or CD8+ T cells sorted from blood, taken in a trial of the OX40 agonist ivuxolimab. The DNA of the CDR3 is TGTGCCAGCAGTTACCACACAGGTGAAGCTTTCTTT. Translation gives CASSYHTGEAFF.